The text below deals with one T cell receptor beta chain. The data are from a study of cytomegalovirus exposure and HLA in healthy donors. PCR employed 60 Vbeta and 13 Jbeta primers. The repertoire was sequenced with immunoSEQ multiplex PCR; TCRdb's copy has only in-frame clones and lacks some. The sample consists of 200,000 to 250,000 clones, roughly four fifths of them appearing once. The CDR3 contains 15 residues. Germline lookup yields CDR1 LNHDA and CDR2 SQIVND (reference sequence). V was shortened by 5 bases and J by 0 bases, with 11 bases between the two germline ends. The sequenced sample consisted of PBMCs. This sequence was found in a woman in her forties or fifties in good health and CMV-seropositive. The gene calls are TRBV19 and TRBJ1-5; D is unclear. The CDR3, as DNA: TGTGCCAGTAGTCCGGGAGGTTATAGCAATCAGCCCCAGCATTTT. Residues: CASSPGGYSNQPQHF.